This T cell receptor (beta chain) originates from a study of shared clonotypes between healthy human individuals. Libraries were prepared by immunoSEQ multiplex PCR; TCRdb keeps only in-frame clonotypes and omits some of them. The sample includes under 750,000 clones, roughly 72% seen only once; the top ten take under 2%. The sequenced sample consisted of memory CD4+ T cells sorted from blood. Regarding subset: CD45RA-negative fraction. This TCR was recovered from a woman aged 30 to 39 in good health.

CDR3 nucleotide sequence: TGTGCCAGCAGCTTATGGGGGATGGGGGGTACTGGCTACACCTTC. It codes for CASSLWGMGGTGYTF. V is TRBV7-2 and J is TRBJ1-2, with TRBD1 as a possible D gene (5 bases). Germline loops: CDR1 SGHTA, CDR2 FQGNSA. V lost 2 bases to trimming and J lost 7 bases, with 17 bases between them. The CDR3 covers 15 residues. Combining the CDR3 with reference TRBV7-2 and TRBJ1-2 gives the whole variable domain GAGVSQSPSNKVTEKGKDVELRCDPISGHTALYWYRQSLGQGLEFLIYFQGNSAPDKSGLPSDRFSAERTGGSVSTLTIQRTQQEDSAVYLCASSLWGMGGTGYTFGSGTRLTVV.